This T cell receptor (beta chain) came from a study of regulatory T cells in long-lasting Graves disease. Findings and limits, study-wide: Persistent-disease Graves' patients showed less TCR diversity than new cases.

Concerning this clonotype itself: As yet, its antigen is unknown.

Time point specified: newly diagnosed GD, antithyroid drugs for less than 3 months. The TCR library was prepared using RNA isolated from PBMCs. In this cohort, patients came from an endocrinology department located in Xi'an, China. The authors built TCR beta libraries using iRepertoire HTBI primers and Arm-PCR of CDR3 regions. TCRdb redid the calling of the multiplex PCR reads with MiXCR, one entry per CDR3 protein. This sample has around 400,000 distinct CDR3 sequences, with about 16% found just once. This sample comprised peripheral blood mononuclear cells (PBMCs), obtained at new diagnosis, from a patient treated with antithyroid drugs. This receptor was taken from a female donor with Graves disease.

The CDR3 is CATRTQNTEAFF. In DNA, the CDR3 is TGTGCCACCAGGACACAGAACACTGAAGCTTTCTTT. The chain carries TRBV10-3 and TRBJ1-1; the D gene is possibly TRBD1 (5 bases). The CDR3 runs 12 residues. CDR1 ENHRY and CDR2 SYGVKD come from the germline V gene. V was trimmed by 10 bases and J by 1 base, leaving 10 bases between them.